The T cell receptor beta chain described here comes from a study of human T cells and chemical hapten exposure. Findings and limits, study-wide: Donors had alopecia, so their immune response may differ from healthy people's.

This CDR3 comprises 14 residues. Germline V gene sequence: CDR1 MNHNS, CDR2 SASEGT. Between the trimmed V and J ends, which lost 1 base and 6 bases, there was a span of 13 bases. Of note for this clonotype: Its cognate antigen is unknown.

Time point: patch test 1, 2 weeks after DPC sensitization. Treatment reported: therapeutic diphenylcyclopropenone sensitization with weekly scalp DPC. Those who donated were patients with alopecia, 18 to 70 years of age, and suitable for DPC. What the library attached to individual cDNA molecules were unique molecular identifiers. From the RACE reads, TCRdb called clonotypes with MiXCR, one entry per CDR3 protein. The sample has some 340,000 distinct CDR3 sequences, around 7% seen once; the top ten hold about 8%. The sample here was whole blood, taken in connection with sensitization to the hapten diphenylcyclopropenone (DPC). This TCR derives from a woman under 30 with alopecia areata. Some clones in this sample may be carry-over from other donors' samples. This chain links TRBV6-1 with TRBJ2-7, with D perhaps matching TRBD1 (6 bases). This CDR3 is CASSEEPGTSEQYF. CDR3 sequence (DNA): TGTGCCAGCAGTGAAGAGCCCGGGACAAGCGAGCAGTACTTC.